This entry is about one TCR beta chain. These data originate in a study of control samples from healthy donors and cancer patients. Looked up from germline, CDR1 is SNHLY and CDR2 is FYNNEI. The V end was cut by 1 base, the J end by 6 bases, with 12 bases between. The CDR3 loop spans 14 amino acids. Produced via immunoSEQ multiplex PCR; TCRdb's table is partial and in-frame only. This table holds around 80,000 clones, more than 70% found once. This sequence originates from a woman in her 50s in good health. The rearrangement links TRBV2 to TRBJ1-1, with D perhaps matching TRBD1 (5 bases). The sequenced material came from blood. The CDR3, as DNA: TGTGCCAGCAGTGAAGACAGGTGGCCCCCTGAAGCTTTCTTT. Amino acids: CASSEDRWPPEAFF.